One sample yielded the 20 T cell receptor beta chains listed below, sequenced in a study of cytomegalovirus exposure and HLA in healthy donors. Amplification used 60 Vbeta primers and 13 Jbeta primers. The protocol was immunoSEQ multiplex PCR, while the TCRdb copy is restricted to in-frame clones and leaves out a portion. The sample records some 130,000 clones, about 79% being singletons. Sequences were obtained from PBMCs. The receptors here all came from a man younger than 30 in good health and CMV-seronegative.

The chain has TRBV6-5 and TRBJ1-2; D gene ambiguous. This CDR3 region has 15 residues. V was clipped by 0 bases and J by 0 bases, with 8 bases between them. The germline CDR1 and CDR2 sequences are MNHEY and SVGAGI. CDR3: CASSYSAGSNYGYTF. In nucleotides, the CDR3 is TGTGCCAGCAGTTACTCCGCAGGATCTAACTATGGCTACACCTTC.

This clone was found a few times. V is TRBV7-3 and J is TRBJ2-6, with 7 bases that match TRBD2. Germline trimming cut 1 base from V and 4 bases from J; bases unmatched to any gene: 4. Germline lookup yields CDR1 SGHTA and CDR2 FQGTGA. The CDR3 runs 16 residues. The CDR3 region is CASSLIGGIGANVLTF. The CDR3 bases are TGTGCCAGCAGCTTAATCGGGGGGATAGGGGCCAACGTCCTGACTTTC.

As regards this clone: The CDR3 ends on some other residue instead of the conserved phenylalanine or tryptophan, so this is likely a read error. The chain is built from TRBV7-4 and TRBJ1-4; D is unresolved. The CDR3 sequence is 14 residues long. Germline lookup yields CDR1 SGHVT and CDR2 SQSDAQ. V lost 4 bases and J lost 4, with 10 bases in between. The DNA of the CDR3 is TGTGCCAGCAGCTGGACTGCAATTAATGAAAAACTGTTTCTT. Its protein product is CASSWTAINEKLFL.

This sequence joins TRBV4-3 and TRBJ2-7; D unclear. The CDR3 runs to 13 residues. Looked up from germline, CDR1 is LGHNA and CDR2 is YSLEER. Deletions cut 0 bases from V and 2 bases from J, with 5 bases between. The CDR3, as DNA: TGCGCCAGCAGCCAAGACCGGGCCTACGAGCAGTACTTC. Amino acids: CASSQDRAYEQYF.

This chain links TRBV28 with TRBJ2-2; 7 bases line up with TRBD1. Germline trimming cut 5 bases from V and 6 bases from J; bases unmatched to any gene: 6. The CDR3 covers 14 residues. Germline CDR1 is MDHEN and CDR2 is SYDVKM. The CDR3 DNA reads as TGTGCCAGCAGTGGACAGGTCTTCTCCGGGGAGCTGTTTTTT. Its translation: CASSGQVFSGELFF.

The V gene is TRBV5-5, the J gene TRBJ1-5; no definite D call. The CDR3 covers 15 residues. Trimming stripped 2 bases from V and 3 bases from J, with 12 bases between. The germline V gene encodes CDR1 SGHKS and CDR2 YYEKEE (reference sequence). In DNA, the CDR3 is TGTGCCAGCAGCTTTTTGTGGCAATCCAATCAGCCCCAGCATTTT. This gives the protein CASSFLWQSNQPQHF.

V usage is TRBV6-6 and J usage is TRBJ1-2; D remains unclear. The CDR3 totals 14 residues. Trimming stripped 7 bases from V and 0 bases from J, with 12 bases between. Germline values: CDR1 MNHNY, CDR2 SVGAGI (reference sequence). The CDR3 sequence: CASIEMGANYGYTF. The CDR3 DNA sequence: TGTGCCAGCATCGAAATGGGCGCTAACTATGGCTACACCTTC.

This clone was counted between two and nine times. The chain is built from TRBV6-1 and TRBJ1-2; 9 nucleotides align to TRBD1. The CDR3 extends over 14 amino acids. J gave up 4 bases and V 4 bases, and 4 bases lay outside the gene matches. CDR1 MNHNS and CDR2 SASEGT come from the germline V gene. The CDR3 DNA reads as TGTGCCAGCAGTGTCCGGGACAGGGCCTATGGCTACACCTTC. Its protein is CASSVRDRAYGYTF.

The chain couples TRBV5-6 to TRBJ2-7, with D possibly matching TRBD1 (5 bases). This CDR3 is built from 16 residues. Germline lookup yields CDR1 SGHDT and CDR2 YYEEEE. Trimming shortened V by 5 bases and J by 1 base, and 19 bases separated the two germline ends. Here the CDR3 reads CASRQFDRPTSYEQYV. The DNA of the CDR3 is TGTGCCAGCAGGCAGTTCGACAGACCCACATCCTACGAGCAGTACGTC.

V is TRBV19 and J is TRBJ2-7; D possibly corresponds to TRBD1 (6 bases). Germline values: CDR1 LNHDA, CDR2 SQIVND (reference sequence). The CDR3 totals 14 residues. Between the trimmed V and J ends, which lost 0 bases and 6 bases, there was a span of 12 bases. The CDR3 bases are TGTGCCAGTAGTATAGACATGTACAGGGTCGAGCAGTACTTC. Protein: CASSIDMYRVEQYF. The full variable domain, its missing parts supplied by reference TRBV19 and TRBJ2-7, is DGGITQSPKYLFRKEGQNVTLSCEQNLNHDAMYWYRQDPGQGLRLIYYSQIVNDFQKGDIAEGYSVSREKKESFPLTVTSAQKNPTAFYLCASSIDMYRVEQYFGPGTRLTVT.

This sequence joins TRBV28 and TRBJ2-1, with TRBD1 matching over 8 bases. The V gene end was trimmed by 5 bases and the J gene end by 15 bases; junction bases not matched to a gene: 6. CDR1 MDHEN and CDR2 SYDVKM come from the germline V gene. The CDR3 covers 11 residues. The CDR3 here is CASSLGQGRFF. CDR3 sequence (DNA): TGTGCCAGCAGTCTTGGACAGGGTAGGTTCTTC.

The rearrangement uses TRBV2 and TRBJ2-4; a possible D gene is TRBD1 (5 bases). Germline V gives CDR1 SNHLY, CDR2 FYNNEI. With 11 bases removed from V and 0 bases from J, the gap between germline ends came to 20 bases. The CDR3 contains 16 residues. For the CDR3, the DNA is TGTGCCGTTATCCTCAGGGCAGGGTTAGCCAAAAACATTCAGTACTTC. It translates to CAVILRAGLAKNIQYF.

The chain couples TRBV4-1 to TRBJ1-6; 8 bases line up with TRBD1. After removal of 2 bases from V and 3 bases from J, the junction contained 3 bases not matched to a gene. Germline assignment: CDR1 MGHRA and CDR2 YSYEKL. The CDR3 is made up of 16 amino acids. This chain's CDR3 is CASSQPGGVYNSPLHF. CDR3 sequence (DNA): TGCGCCAGCAGCCAACCAGGGGGCGTCTATAATTCACCCCTCCACTTT.

This clone showed up just a few times. V usage is TRBV5-4 and J usage is TRBJ2-3, with D perhaps matching TRBD1 (5 bases). This CDR3 is 16 amino acids long. CDR1 and CDR2 from the germline V gene are SGHNT and YYREEE (reference sequence). Deletions cut 1 base from V and 4 bases from J, with 16 bases between. The CDR3 loop is CASSLRAVGAPDTQYF. The CDR3 DNA is TGTGCCAGCAGCTTGAGGGCAGTAGGGGCCCCAGATACGCAGTATTTT.

This clone was recorded only once. This chain links TRBV29-1 with TRBJ2-7, with a possible D match to TRBD1 (6 bases). V lost 8 bases and J lost 3, with 11 bases in between. The CDR3 has 11 residues. Germline V gene data show CDR1 as SQVTM and CDR2 as ANQGSEA. CDR3 residues: CSISDSYEQYF. CDR3 nucleotide sequence: TGCAGCATCTCGGACAGCTACGAGCAGTACTTC.

The chain is built from TRBV20-1 and TRBJ1-2; D not resolved. CDR3 length: 11 amino acids. CDR1 is DFQATT and CDR2 is SNEGSKA in the germline V gene (reference sequence). V dropped 7 bases and J dropped 2 bases, with 8 bases sitting between them. The CDR3 bases are TGCAGTGGGGCCAGCAACTATGGCTACACCTTC. It encodes CSGASNYGYTF.

This chain connects TRBV27 to TRBJ1-2; 8 bases fit TRBD1. There are 12 residues in the CDR3. The germline CDR1 and CDR2 sequences are MNHEY and SMNVEV (reference sequence). The V segment lost 5 bases and the J segment 6 bases; nucleotides outside the gene matches: 2. The CDR3 here is CASSLTGDGYTF. The CDR3 region has the DNA TGTGCCAGCAGTCTGACAGGGGATGGCTACACCTTC.

The chain employs TRBV28 and TRBJ2-2; a possible D gene is TRBD1 (6 bases). The length of the CDR3 is 14 residues. The germline V gene has CDR1 MDHEN and CDR2 SYDVKM. V dropped 8 bases and J dropped 1 base, with 11 bases sitting between them. CDR3: CASLTRGNTGELFF. The CDR3 DNA follows: TGTGCCAGCCTTACCAGGGGGAACACCGGGGAGCTGTTTTTT.

This sequence joins TRBV10-2 and TRBJ1-5; D possibly corresponds to TRBD1 (6 bases). There are 13 residues in the CDR3. The germline V gene has CDR1 WSHSY and CDR2 SAAADI. Trimming cost V 6 bases and J 6 bases, with 12 bases left between them. The DNA for the CDR3 is TGCGCCAGCAGCTCCCAGGGGTTTCAGCCCCAGCATTTT. Its translation: CASSSQGFQPQHF.

The V gene is TRBV9, the J gene TRBJ2-7, with D possibly matching TRBD2 (7 bases). CDR1 and CDR2 from the germline V gene are SGDLS and YYNGEE. CDR3 size: 14 residues. The chain's CDR3 is CASNVLGGGTEQYV. In DNA form, the CDR3 reads TGTGCCAGCAACGTATTAGGGGGAGGGACCGAGCAGTACGTC.